These 23 T cell receptor beta chains originate from one sample sequenced in a study of shared clonotypes between healthy human individuals. Produced via immunoSEQ multiplex PCR; TCRdb's table is partial and in-frame only. Of 2 million to 2.5 million clones in the sample, around 95% were seen once. The sample comprised naive CD4+ T cells sorted from blood. Subset indicated: CD45RA+ positively selected. These receptors were taken from a man aged 18 to 30 in good health.

The chain has TRBV28 and TRBJ1-1; TRBD1 agrees at 8 bases. Germline trimming cut 4 bases from V and 11 bases from J; bases unmatched to any gene: 9. The germline gives CDR1 MDHEN, CDR2 SYDVKM. The CDR3 loop spans 13 amino acids. The CDR3 nucleotides are TGTGCCAGCAGTTCCCATCAGGGGGCAAATGCTTTCTTT. Protein: CASSSHQGANAFF.

The chain carries TRBV29-1 and TRBJ1-4; D may be TRBD1 (5 bases). The CDR3 is 13 amino acids. The V gene lost 5 bases and the J gene lost 7 bases, with 14 bases spanning the gap. Looked up from germline, CDR1 is SQVTM and CDR2 is ANQGSEA. The CDR3 nucleotides are TGCAGCGTTTTTGGGGGGAGTAGTGAAAAACTGTTTTTT. It is translated as CSVFGGSSEKLFF.

The V call is TRBV6-6, the J call TRBJ1-2; D uncertain. The V gene lost 1 base and the J gene lost 0 bases, with 3 bases spanning the gap. Germline lookup yields CDR1 MNHNY and CDR2 SVGAGI (reference sequence). There are 13 residues in the CDR3. CDR3 nucleotides: TGTGCCAGCAGTTACTTGGCTAACTATGGCTACACCTTC. Translating gives CASSYLANYGYTF.

This clone was seen just once. J is TRBJ2-3 and V is TRBV9, with 8 bases fitting TRBD2. Germline V gives CDR1 SGDLS, CDR2 YYNGEE. The CDR3 has 16 amino acids. J gave up 5 bases and V 1 base, and 9 bases lay outside the gene matches. CDR3 in DNA: TGTGCCAGCAGCGTAAGGACGGGGGGGCAAGGAGATACGCAGTATTTT. As protein: CASSVRTGGQGDTQYF.

CDR3 sequence: CASSSPGQVNQPQHF. As DNA, the CDR3 is TGTGCCAGCAGTTCACCGGGACAGGTCAATCAGCCCCAGCATTTT. The chain uses TRBV28 and TRBJ1-5, with TRBD1 matching over 8 bases. Germline CDR1 reads MDHEN; CDR2 reads SYDVKM. The CDR3 totals 15 residues. V trimming: 4 bases; J trimming: 3 bases; junction bases outside the gene matches: 5.

The chain links TRBV7-2 to TRBJ2-3, with D possibly called TRBD1 or TRBD2 (5 bases each). Germline V CDR1 and CDR2: SGHTA, FQGNSA. The CDR3 totals 14 residues. Trimming took off 5 bases at V and 2 bases at J, with 11 bases between the two ends. The CDR3 sequence is CASSPGTNTDTQYF. Here the CDR3 DNA reads TGTGCCAGCAGCCCCGGGACGAACACAGATACGCAGTATTTT.

The rearrangement uses TRBV12-5 and TRBJ2-1; 9 bases are shared with TRBD2. Per the germline V gene, CDR1 is LGHNT and CDR2 is FRNRAP. The CDR3 runs to 19 residues. V lost 3 bases, J lost 10 bases, and 22 bases stayed unmatched. The CDR3 region is CASGLGGGSGRIGAREQFF. CDR3 sequence (DNA): TGTGCTAGTGGTTTAGGGGGCGGTAGCGGGAGAATAGGGGCGCGCGAGCAGTTCTTC.

The chain has TRBV29-1 and TRBJ2-1; tentative D call: TRBD2 (5 bases). Trimming stripped 3 bases from V and 4 bases from J, with 13 bases between. The CDR3 extends over 14 amino acids. Germline values: CDR1 SQVTM, CDR2 ANQGSEA. The CDR3 is CSVDRGFSYNEQFF. The CDR3 coding sequence is TGCAGCGTTGATCGGGGATTTTCATACAATGAGCAGTTCTTC.

On this clone itself: Other DNA sequences in this sample translate to the same CDR3. The chain is built from TRBV5-1 and TRBJ2-3, with unresolved D. Per the germline V gene, CDR1 is SGHRS and CDR2 is YFSETQ. Deletions cut 7 bases from V and 2 bases from J, with 11 bases between. The CDR3 sequence is 13 residues long. The CDR3 is CASSPGDTDTQYF. CDR3 nucleotide sequence: TGCGCCAGCTCCCCGGGCGACACAGATACGCAGTATTTT.

This rearrangement joins TRBV10-1 to TRBJ2-1, with 8 bases that match TRBD2. The CDR3 is 15 residues long. Germline CDR1 and CDR2: WNHNN and SYGVQD (reference sequence). V shed 0 bases, J shed 7 bases, and the junction held 5 bases outside the gene matches. CDR3 protein: CASSESLAGGNEQFF. DNA of the CDR3: TGCGCCAGCAGTGAGTCCCTAGCGGGTGGGAATGAGCAGTTCTTC.

This clone has only one observation. The gene calls are TRBV4-1 and TRBJ2-7, with 8 bases that match TRBD2. The V gene end was trimmed by 2 bases and the J gene end by 3 bases; junction bases not matched to a gene: 24. The germline gives CDR1 MGHRA, CDR2 YSYEKL. CDR3 length: 21 residues. The DNA of the CDR3 is TGCGCCAGCAGCCAATTCGCTCTCAGGGGCATCCTTAGCGGGACGGGCTACGAGCAGTACTTC. Translation: CASSQFALRGILSGTGYEQYF.

Points on this clone: Other DNA sequences in this specimen translate into the identical CDR3. The chain joins TRBV30 to TRBJ2-7; D possibly uses TRBD1 or TRBD2 (5 bases each). CDR3 length equals 12 residues. CDR1 and CDR2 from the germline V gene are GTSNPN and SVGIG (reference sequence). V dropped 3 bases and J dropped 3 bases, with 9 bases sitting between them. The CDR3 region is CAWSRDRYEQYF. CDR3 in DNA: TGTGCCTGGAGCCGGGACCGCTACGAGCAGTACTTC.

The V and J genes are TRBV2 and TRBJ1-5, with 7 bases that match TRBD1. V trimming: 2 bases; J trimming: 4 bases; junction bases outside the gene matches: 5. Per germline, CDR1 SNHLY and CDR2 FYNNEI. The CDR3 has 15 residues. CDR3 nucleotide sequence: TGTGCCAGCAGTGAACCAGGGGGTAAAAATCAGCCCCAGCATTTT. Translated, it gives CASSEPGGKNQPQHF.

This chain joins TRBV6-5 and TRBJ2-1, with no clear D. CDR1 and CDR2 from the germline V gene are MNHEY and SVGAGI. The ends were cut back, 6 bases at V and 15 bases at J, with 21 bases in the middle. The CDR3 has 13 amino acids. CDR3 residues: CASSLVGARAPFF. Here the CDR3 DNA reads TGTGCCAGCAGCCTCGTGGGTGCCCGCGCGCCGTTCTTC.

The rearrangement joins TRBV6-5 to TRBJ2-1; D ambiguous. V lost 6 bases to trimming and J lost 0 bases, with 12 bases between them. Germline-derived CDR1 and CDR2 are MNHEY and SVGAGI. CDR3 length equals 15 residues. The CDR3 is CASSFGMSSYNEQFF. The CDR3 DNA is TGTGCCAGCAGCTTTGGCATGAGCTCCTACAATGAGCAGTTCTTC.

The chain couples TRBV5-6 to TRBJ2-1; 7 bases are shared with TRBD2. Germline loops: CDR1 SGHDT, CDR2 YYEEEE. V lost 2 bases and J lost 0; bases outside the gene matches: 5. The CDR3 is 16 amino acids. CDR3 in amino acids: CASSFGAGDSYNEQFF. CDR3 nucleotides: TGTGCCAGCAGCTTTGGGGCGGGAGACTCCTACAATGAGCAGTTCTTC. Combining the CDR3 with reference TRBV5-6 and TRBJ2-1 gives the whole variable domain DAGVTQSPTHLIKTRGQQVTLRCSPKSGHDTVSWYQQALGQGPQFIFQYYEEEERQRGNFPDRFSGHQFPNYSSELNVNALLLGDSALYLCASSFGAGDSYNEQFFGPGTRLTVL.

This chain joins TRBV5-1 and TRBJ1-1, with a possible D match to TRBD1 (5 bases). The CDR3 extends over 13 amino acids. Germline values: CDR1 SGHRS, CDR2 YFSETQ. Trimming left V 6 bases short and J 3 bases short, with 12 bases between. The CDR3 nucleotides are TGCGCCAGCAAGGGACCGCGGGACACTGAAGCTTTCTTT. Residues: CASKGPRDTEAFF. Together with reference TRBV5-1 and TRBJ1-1, the CDR3 gives the full variable domain: KAGVTQTPRYLIKTRGQQVTLSCSPISGHRSVSWYQQTPGQGLQFLFEYFSETQRNKGNFPGRFSGRQFSNSRSEMNVSTLELGDSALYLCASKGPRDTEAFFGQGTRLTVV.

As to this clone: At one end the junction does not follow the germline gene, possibly because of a read error. Here the CDR3 DNA reads TGTGCTAGCAGCTTAGATCCGACTAGCGGGGGAAACACCGGGGAGCTGTTTTTT. Translated: CASSLDPTSGGNTGELFF. This chain uses TRBV7-7 with TRBJ2-2, with 12 bases that match TRBD2. Germline V gives CDR1 SSHAT, CDR2 FNYEAQ (reference sequence). CDR3 length equals 18 residues.

The chain is built from TRBV11-2 and TRBJ2-2; perhaps TRBD1 as D (6 bases). Germline V lookup: CDR1 SGHAT, CDR2 FQNNGV. Between the trimmed V and J ends, which lost 5 bases and 6 bases, there was a span of 16 bases. This CDR3 spans 15 amino acids. The CDR3 spells CASSGRSWGPGELFF. CDR3 bases: TGTGCCAGCAGCGGACGTTCATGGGGGCCCGGGGAGCTGTTTTTT.

V gene TRBV6-1 combines with J gene TRBJ1-5; D ambiguous. This CDR3 comprises 14 residues. Germline V gene lookup returns CDR1 MNHNS and CDR2 SASEGT. V gave up 4 bases and J gave up 1 base, with 8 bases separating them. In DNA form, the CDR3 reads TGTGCCAGCAGTGGTAGTTTGAGCAATCAGCCCCAGCATTTT. This codes for CASSGSLSNQPQHF.

This chain links TRBV28 with TRBJ2-3, with TRBD1 as a possible D gene (5 bases). Germline lookup yields CDR1 MDHEN and CDR2 SYDVKM. This CDR3 is 15 amino acids long. The ends were cut back, 3 bases at V and 4 bases at J, with 14 bases in the middle. The CDR3 DNA is TGTGCCAGCAGTTTTCGGCCAGGGTCCCCAGATACGCAGTATTTT. This translates into CASSFRPGSPDTQYF.

The genes are TRBV29-1 and TRBJ2-7; TRBD2 matches 7 bases. V trimming: 7 bases; J trimming: 0 bases; junction bases outside the gene matches: 9. CDR1 and CDR2 from the germline V gene are SQVTM and ANQGSEA. CDR3 length: 14 residues. This chain's CDR3 is CSARGEGHSYEQYF. DNA for the CDR3: TGCAGCGCCCGGGGGGAGGGTCACTCCTACGAGCAGTACTTC.

V usage is TRBV6-5 and J usage is TRBJ2-7; TRBD2 aligns across 8 bases. V lost 0 bases, J lost 4 bases, and 5 bases stayed unmatched. Germline CDR1 and CDR2: MNHEY and SVGAGI. This CDR3 is built from 15 residues. The CDR3 is CASSYSKREGYEQYF. The CDR3 DNA sequence: TGTGCCAGCAGTTACTCTAAACGGGAGGGATACGAGCAGTACTTC.